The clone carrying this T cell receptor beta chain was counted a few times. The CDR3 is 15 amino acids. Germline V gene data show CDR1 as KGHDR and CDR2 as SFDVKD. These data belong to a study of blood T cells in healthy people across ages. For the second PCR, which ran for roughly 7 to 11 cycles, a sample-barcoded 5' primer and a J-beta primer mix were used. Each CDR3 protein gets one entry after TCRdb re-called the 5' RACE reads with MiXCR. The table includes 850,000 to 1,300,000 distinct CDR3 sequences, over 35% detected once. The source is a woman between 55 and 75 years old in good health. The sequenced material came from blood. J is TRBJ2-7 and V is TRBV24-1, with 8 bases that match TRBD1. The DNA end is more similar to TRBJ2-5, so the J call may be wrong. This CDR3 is CATSDTTGEGETQYF. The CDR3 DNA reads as TGTGCCACCAGTGACACGACAGGGGAAGGGGAGACCCAGTACTTC.